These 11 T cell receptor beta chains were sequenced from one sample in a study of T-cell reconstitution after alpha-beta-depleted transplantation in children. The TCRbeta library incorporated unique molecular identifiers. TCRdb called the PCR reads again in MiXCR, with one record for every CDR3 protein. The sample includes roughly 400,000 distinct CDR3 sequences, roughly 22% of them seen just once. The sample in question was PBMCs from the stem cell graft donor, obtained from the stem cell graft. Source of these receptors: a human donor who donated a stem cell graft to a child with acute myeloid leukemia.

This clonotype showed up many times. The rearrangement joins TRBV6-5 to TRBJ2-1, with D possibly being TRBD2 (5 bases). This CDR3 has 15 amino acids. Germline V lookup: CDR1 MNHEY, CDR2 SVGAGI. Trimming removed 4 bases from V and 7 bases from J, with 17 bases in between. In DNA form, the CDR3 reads TGTGCCAGCAGTTCCCCGGACTCCAGGCTGAATGAGCAGTTCTTC. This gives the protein CASSSPDSRLNEQFF.

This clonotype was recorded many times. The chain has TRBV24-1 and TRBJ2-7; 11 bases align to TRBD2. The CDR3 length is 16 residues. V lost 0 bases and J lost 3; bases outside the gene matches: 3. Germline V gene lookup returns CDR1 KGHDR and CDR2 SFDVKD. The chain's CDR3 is CATSDLGTSGSYEQYF. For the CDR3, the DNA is TGTGCCACCAGTGATTTGGGAACTAGCGGGAGCTACGAGCAGTACTTC.

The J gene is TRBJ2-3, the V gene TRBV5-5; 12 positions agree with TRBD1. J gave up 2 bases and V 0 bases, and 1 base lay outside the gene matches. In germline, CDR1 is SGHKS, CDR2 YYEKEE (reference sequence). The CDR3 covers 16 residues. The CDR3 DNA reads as TGTGCCAGCAGCTTGGAGGGACAGGGGGCCACAGATACGCAGTATTTT. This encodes CASSLEGQGATDTQYF. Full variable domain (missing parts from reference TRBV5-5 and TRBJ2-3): DAGVTQSPTHLIKTRGQQVTLRCSPISGHKSVSWYQQVLGQGPQFIFQYYEKEERGRGNFPDRFSARQFPNYSSELNVNALLLGDSALYLCASSLEGQGATDTQYFGPGTRLTVL.

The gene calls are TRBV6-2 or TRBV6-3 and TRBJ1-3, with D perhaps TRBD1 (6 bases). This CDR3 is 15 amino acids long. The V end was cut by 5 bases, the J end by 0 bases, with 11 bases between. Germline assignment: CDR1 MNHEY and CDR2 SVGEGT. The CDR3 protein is CASSGGTRSGNTIYF. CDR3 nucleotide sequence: TGTGCCAGCAGTGGAGGGACACGCTCTGGAAACACCATATATTTT.

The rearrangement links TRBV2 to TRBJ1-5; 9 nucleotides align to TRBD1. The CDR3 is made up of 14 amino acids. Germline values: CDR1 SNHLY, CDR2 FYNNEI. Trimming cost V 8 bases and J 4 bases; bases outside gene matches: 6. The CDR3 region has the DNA TGTGCCAGCGGGGGGACAGGGAAAAATCAGCCCCAGCATTTT. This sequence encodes CASGGTGKNQPQHF.

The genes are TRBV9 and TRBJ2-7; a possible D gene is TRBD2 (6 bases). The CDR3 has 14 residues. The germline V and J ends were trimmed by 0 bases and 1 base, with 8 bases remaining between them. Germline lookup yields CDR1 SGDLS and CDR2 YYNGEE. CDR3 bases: TGTGCCAGCAGCGTAGTGGAGGGGTCCTACGAGCAGTACTTC. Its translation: CASSVVEGSYEQYF.

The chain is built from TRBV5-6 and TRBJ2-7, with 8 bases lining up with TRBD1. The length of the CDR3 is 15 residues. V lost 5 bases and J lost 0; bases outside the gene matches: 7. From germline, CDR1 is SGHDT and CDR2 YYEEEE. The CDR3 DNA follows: TGTGCCAGCAGTCTACCGGACAGGGTCTCCTACGAGCAGTACTTC. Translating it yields CASSLPDRVSYEQYF.

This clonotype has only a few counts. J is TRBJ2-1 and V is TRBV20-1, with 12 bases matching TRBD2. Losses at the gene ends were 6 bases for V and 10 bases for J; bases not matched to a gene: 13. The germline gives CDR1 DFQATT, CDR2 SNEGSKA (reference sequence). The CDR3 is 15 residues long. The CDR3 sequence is CSALLWLAGGEEQFF. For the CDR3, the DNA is TGCAGTGCCCTCCTCTGGCTAGCGGGAGGGGAGGAGCAGTTCTTC.

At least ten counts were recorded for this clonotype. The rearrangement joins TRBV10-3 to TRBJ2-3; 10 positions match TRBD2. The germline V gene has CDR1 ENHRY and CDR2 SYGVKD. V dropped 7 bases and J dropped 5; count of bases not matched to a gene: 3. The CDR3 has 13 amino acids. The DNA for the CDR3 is TGTGCCATCACCGGGACTAGCGAAGATACGCAGTATTTT. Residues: CAITGTSEDTQYF.

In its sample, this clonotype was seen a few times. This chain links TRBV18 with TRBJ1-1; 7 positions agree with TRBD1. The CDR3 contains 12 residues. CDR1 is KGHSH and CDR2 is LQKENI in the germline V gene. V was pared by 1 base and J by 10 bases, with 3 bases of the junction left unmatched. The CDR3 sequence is CASSPQDRRAFF. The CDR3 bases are TGTGCCAGCTCACCACAGGACAGGCGAGCTTTCTTT.

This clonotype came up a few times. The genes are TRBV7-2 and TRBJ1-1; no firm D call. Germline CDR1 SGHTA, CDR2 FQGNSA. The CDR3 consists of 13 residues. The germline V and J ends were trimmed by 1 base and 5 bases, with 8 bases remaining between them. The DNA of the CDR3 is TGTGCCAGCAGCTTAGTAAGGGAAACTGAAGCTTTCTTT. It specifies CASSLVRETEAFF.